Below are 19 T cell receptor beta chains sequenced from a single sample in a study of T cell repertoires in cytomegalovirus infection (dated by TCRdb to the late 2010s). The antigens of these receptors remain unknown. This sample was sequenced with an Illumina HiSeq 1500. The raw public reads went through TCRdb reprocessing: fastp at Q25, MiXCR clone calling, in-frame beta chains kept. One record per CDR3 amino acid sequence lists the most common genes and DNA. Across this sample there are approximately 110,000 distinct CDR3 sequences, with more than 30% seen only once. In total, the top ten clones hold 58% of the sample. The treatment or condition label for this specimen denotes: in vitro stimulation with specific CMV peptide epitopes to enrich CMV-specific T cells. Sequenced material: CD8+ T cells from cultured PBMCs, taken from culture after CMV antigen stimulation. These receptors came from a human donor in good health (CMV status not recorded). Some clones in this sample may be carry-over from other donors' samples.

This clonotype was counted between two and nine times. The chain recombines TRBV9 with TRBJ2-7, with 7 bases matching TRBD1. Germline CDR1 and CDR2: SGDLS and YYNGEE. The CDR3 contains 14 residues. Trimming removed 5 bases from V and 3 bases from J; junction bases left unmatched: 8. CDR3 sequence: CASSQQGIGYEQYF. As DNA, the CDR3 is TGTGCCAGCAGTCAACAGGGGATCGGCTACGAGCAGTACTTC.

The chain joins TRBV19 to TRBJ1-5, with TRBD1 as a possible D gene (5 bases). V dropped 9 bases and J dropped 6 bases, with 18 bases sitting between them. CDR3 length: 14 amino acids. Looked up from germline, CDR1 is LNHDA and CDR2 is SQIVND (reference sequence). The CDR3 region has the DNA TGTGCCAGGCGTTTGGGGACCCTGACTCAGCCCCAGCATTTT. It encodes CARRLGTLTQPQHF.

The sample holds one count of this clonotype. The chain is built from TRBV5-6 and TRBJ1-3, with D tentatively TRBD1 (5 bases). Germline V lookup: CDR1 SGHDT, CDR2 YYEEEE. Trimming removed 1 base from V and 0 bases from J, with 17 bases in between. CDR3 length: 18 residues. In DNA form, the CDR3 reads TGTGCCAGCAGCTTGTATGGGGGTGAGGACCCCTCTGGAAACACCATATATTTT. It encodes CASSLYGGEDPSGNTIYF. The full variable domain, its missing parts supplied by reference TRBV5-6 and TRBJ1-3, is DAGVTQSPTHLIKTRGQQVTLRCSPKSGHDTVSWYQQALGQGPQFIFQYYEEEERQRGNFPDRFSGHQFPNYSSELNVNALLLGDSALYLCASSLYGGEDPSGNTIYFGEGSWLTVV.

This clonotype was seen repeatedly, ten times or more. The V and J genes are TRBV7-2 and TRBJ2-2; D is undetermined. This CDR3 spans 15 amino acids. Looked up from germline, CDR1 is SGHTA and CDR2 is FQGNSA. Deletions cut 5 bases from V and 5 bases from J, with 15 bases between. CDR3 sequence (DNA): TGTGCCAGCAGCGCCTCGGTTTTAGGAACCGGGGAGCTGTTTTTT. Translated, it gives CASSASVLGTGELFF.

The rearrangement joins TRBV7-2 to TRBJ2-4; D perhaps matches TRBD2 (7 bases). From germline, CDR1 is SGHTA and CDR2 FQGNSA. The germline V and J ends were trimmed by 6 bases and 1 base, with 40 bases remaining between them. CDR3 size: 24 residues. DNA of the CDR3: TGTGCCAGCAGACATATGGGTCCGGGGGTTATTGACGGGGGGCTCGAGGGGGCCAAAAACATTCAGTACTTC. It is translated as CASRHMGPGVIDGGLEGAKNIQYF.

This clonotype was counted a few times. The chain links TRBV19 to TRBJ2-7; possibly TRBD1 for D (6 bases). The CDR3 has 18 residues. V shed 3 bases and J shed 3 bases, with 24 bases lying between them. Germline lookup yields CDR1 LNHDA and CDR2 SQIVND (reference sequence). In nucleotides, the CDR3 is TGTGCCAGTAGTATCTCATCCCCTAGAACAGGGAACTTCTACGAGCAGTACTTC. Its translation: CASSISSPRTGNFYEQYF.

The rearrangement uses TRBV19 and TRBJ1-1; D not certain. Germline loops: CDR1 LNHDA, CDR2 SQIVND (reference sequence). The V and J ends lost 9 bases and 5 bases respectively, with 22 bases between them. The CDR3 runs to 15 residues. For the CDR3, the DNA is TGTGCCAGCCAGCATTATTGGAGGGCCGGGACTGAAGCTTTCTTT. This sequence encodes CASQHYWRAGTEAFF.

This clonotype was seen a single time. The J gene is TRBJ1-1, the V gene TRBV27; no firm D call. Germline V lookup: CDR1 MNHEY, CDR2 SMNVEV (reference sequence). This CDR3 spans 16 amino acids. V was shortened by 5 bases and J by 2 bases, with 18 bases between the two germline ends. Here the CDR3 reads CASSPDVWRFNTEAFF. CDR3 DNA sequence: TGTGCCAGCAGTCCGGATGTTTGGAGATTCAACACTGAAGCTTTCTTT.

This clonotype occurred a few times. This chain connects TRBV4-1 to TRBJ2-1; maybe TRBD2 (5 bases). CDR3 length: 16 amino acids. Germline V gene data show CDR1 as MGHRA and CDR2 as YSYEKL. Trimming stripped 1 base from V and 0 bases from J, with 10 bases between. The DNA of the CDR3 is TGCGCCAGCAGCCAAGGGTCTGGGAGCTCCTACAATGAGCAGTTCTTC. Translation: CASSQGSGSSYNEQFF.

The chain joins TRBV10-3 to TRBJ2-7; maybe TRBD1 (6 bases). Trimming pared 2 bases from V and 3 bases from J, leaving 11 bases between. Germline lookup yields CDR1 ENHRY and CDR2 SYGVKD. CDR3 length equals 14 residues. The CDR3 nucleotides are TGTGCCATCAGTGAGGTGGGGGCTTTCTACGAGCAGTACTTC. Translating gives CAISEVGAFYEQYF.

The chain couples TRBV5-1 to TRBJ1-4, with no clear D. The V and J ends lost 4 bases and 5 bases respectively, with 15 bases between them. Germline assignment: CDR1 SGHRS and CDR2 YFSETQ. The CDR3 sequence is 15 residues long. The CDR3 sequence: CASSPTPEENEKLFF. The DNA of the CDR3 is TGCGCCAGCAGCCCCACACCCGAAGAGAATGAAAAACTGTTTTTT.

The CDR3 bases are TGCGCCAGCAGCTTGGCCCACGTGGACAATGAGCAGTTCTTC. This sequence encodes CASSLAHVDNEQFF. V and J are TRBV5-1 and TRBJ2-1; D is ambiguous. This CDR3 spans 14 amino acids. Germline V gene sequence: CDR1 SGHRS, CDR2 YFSETQ. The V end lost 0 bases, the J end lost 5 bases, and 9 bases lay between the germline ends.

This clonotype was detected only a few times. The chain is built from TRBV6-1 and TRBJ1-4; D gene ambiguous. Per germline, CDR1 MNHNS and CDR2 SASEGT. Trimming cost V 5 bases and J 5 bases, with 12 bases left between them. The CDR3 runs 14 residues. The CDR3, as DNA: TGTGCCAGCAGTCCTGGGGATGAGAATGAAAAACTGTTTTTT. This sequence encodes CASSPGDENEKLFF.

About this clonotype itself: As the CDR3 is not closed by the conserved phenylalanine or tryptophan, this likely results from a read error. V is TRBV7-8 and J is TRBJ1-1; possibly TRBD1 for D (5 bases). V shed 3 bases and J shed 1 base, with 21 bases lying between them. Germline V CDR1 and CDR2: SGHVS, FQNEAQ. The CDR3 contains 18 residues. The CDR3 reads CASSFIPPYGQGNTEAFL. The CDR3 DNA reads TGTGCCAGCAGCTTTATCCCCCCTTATGGGCAGGGGAACACTGAAGCTTTCCTT.

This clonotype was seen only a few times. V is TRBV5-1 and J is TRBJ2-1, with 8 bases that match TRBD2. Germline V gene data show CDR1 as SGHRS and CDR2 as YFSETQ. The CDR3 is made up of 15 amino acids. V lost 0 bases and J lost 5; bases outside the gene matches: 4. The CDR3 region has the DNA TGCGCCAGCAGCTTGGATCGGGGGGGCCACAATGAGCAGTTCTTC. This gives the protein CASSLDRGGHNEQFF.

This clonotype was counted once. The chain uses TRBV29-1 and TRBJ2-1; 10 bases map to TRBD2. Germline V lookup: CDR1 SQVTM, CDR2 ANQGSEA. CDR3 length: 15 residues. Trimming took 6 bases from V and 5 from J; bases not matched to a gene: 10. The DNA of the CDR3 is TGCAGCGTCGAAACTAGCGGGGAGTCCAACAATGAGCAGTTCTTC. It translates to CSVETSGESNNEQFF.

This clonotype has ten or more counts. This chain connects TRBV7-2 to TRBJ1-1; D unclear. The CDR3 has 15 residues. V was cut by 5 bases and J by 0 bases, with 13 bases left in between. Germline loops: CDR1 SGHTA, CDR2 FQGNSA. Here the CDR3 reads CASSQAVELNTEAFF. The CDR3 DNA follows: TGTGCCAGCAGCCAAGCGGTAGAGCTGAACACTGAAGCTTTCTTT.

The CDR3 bases are TGCGCCAGCGCAAAGGGAGAGAGGTCCTACAATGAGCAGTTCTTC. Its translation: CASAKGERSYNEQFF. The V gene is TRBV4-3, the J gene TRBJ2-1, with D maybe TRBD2 (5 bases). Per the germline V gene, CDR1 is LGHNA and CDR2 is YSLEER. The CDR3 spans 15 residues. The germline V and J ends were trimmed by 8 bases and 1 base, with 15 bases remaining between them.

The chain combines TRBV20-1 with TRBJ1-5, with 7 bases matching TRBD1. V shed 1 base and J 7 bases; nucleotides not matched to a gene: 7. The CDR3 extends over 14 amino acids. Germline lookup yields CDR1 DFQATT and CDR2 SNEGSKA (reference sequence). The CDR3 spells CSARGDSREQPQHF. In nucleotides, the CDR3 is TGCAGTGCTAGAGGGGACAGTAGAGAACAGCCCCAGCATTTT.